In its sample, the clone carrying this TCR beta chain was seen many times. The sample comes from a study of T-cell reconstitution after alpha-beta-depleted transplantation in children. CDR1 is SQVTM, CDR2 ANQGSEA, per germline. Trimming took 1 base from V and 8 from J; bases not matched to a gene: 10. The CDR3 has 15 amino acids. A library of TCRbeta sequences, prepared with unique molecular identifiers, was generated. From the PCR reads, TCRdb called clonotypes with MiXCR, one entry per CDR3 protein. Altogether over 550,000 distinct CDR3 sequences are present, about 10% being singletons, with the ten largest covering 3.5% to 5%.

The sequence was obtained from a human donor who donated a stem cell graft to a child with acute myeloid leukemia. The sample consisted of PBMCs from the stem cell graft donor, taken from the stem cell graft. The chain recombines TRBV29-1 with TRBJ2-1, with TRBD1 identical over 8 bases. The CDR3: CSVEVTGTGLHEQFF. The CDR3 region has the DNA TGCAGCGTTGAAGTCACCGGGACAGGTTTACATGAGCAGTTCTTC.